Here is one T cell receptor beta chain with its context. The sample comes from a study of blood T cell repertoires in COVID-19. Turning to the study itself: From T cells, B-cell-depleted T cells, or PBMCs came the material, which was cDNA or gDNA.

Germline trimming cut 2 bases from V and 4 bases from J; bases unmatched to any gene: 6. CDR3 length: 15 amino acids. CDR1 and CDR2 from the germline V gene are LGHNA and YNFKEQ. Source study methods: Reference gene primer amplification gave estimated nucleated cell counts. Some clones are missing from TCRdb's copy, which holds only in-frame ones; the method was immunoSEQ multiplex PCR. Clone size and the V and J calls come from that table; the DNA yielded D and trimming. Of some 150,000 clones in the sample, 80% to 90% are singletons; the top ten hold roughly 3.4%. The chain recombines TRBV4-2 with TRBJ1-2; TRBD1 aligns across 8 bases. Sequencing was done on a sample of peripheral blood. The TCR originated in a man between 65 and 85 years old with acute or convalescent COVID-19. The CDR3 nucleotides are TGTGCCAGCAGCCAATCTGGGACAGGACCCTATGGCTACACCTTC. This sequence encodes CASSQSGTGPYGYTF.